The 3 T cell receptor beta chains given below trace back to one sample, sequenced in a study of response to subunit inactivated influenza vaccine. A single record per CDR3 protein comes from TCRdb applying MiXCR to the RT-PCR reads. Of 590,000 or so distinct CDR3 sequences listed, 14% are singletons. The sequencing here drew on PBMCs from blood, taken 14 to 15 days before vaccination. Source of these receptors: a man in his fifties who received an inactivated influenza vaccine.

Ten or more counts support this clonotype. The CDR3 nucleotides are TGTGCCAGCAGCGAGGACAGCGGACAGTTCTTC. Translating it yields CASSEDSGQFF. This rearrangement joins TRBV7-9 to TRBJ2-1; tentative D call: TRBD1 (6 bases). The germline gives CDR1 SEHNR, CDR2 FQNEAQ (reference sequence). The V gene lost 5 bases and the J gene lost 13 bases, with 12 bases spanning the gap. The CDR3 loop spans 11 amino acids. Variable domain in full (rest from reference TRBV7-9 and TRBJ2-1): DTGVSQNPRHKITKRGQNVTFRCDPISEHNRLYWYRQTLGQGPEFLTYFQNEAQLEKSRLLSDRFSAERPKGSFSTLEIQRTEQGDSAMYLCASSEDSGQFFGPGTRLTVL.

The rearrangement joins TRBV20-1 to TRBJ2-5; 12 bases line up with TRBD2. Germline V gene sequence: CDR1 DFQATT, CDR2 SNEGSKA (reference sequence). CDR3 length: 17 residues. V shed 1 base, J shed 1 base, and the junction held 7 bases outside the gene matches. CDR3 in DNA: TGCAGTGCTAGAGGGGCTAGCGGGGGGGTCCCCCAAGAGACCCAGTACTTC. Translating gives CSARGASGGVPQETQYF.

A remark on this clonotype: A junction end diverges from the germline sequence, so it may reflect a read error. The V gene is TRBV6-2 or TRBV6-3, the J gene TRBJ2-7, with D perhaps TRBD2 (5 bases). Germline assignment: CDR1 MNHEY and CDR2 SVGEGT. This CDR3 region has 16 residues. The CDR3: CDSSYSVVGVSYEQYF. The CDR3 nucleotides read TGTGACAGCAGTTACTCAGTTGTCGGGGTCTCCTACGAGCAGTACTTC.